These T cell receptor beta chains were read from a single sample in a study of blood T cell repertoires in COVID-19. The data were produced by immunoSEQ multiplex PCR, yet TCRdb's version contains in-frame clones alone and is incomplete. The top ten hold 6.5% to 9.5% of the sample, which has 200,000 or so clones, about 90% seen once. The source material was PBMCs or T cells enriched from blood (not recorded which). The receptors shown here come from a woman under 30 who had recovered from COVID-19. The CDR3 runs from the conserved cysteine through the conserved F or W. The D gene is left open where the match is weak. The size field is filled for only some rows; it gives once, few, many or a size class.

size	V	D	J	CDR3	DNA
NA	TRBV12-3/TRBV12-4	NA	TRBJ2-3	CASSPDGDTQYF	TGTGCCAGCAGTCCCGACGGGGATACGCAGTATTTT
NA	TRBV20-1	NA	TRBJ2-7	CSASTGNEQYF	TGCAGTGCTAGTACCGGGAACGAGCAGTACTTC
NA	TRBV18	NA	TRBJ1-3	CANSPARVDGNTIYF	TGTGCCAACTCACCTGCCAGGGTGGACGGAAACACCATATATTTT
NA	TRBV6-5	NA	TRBJ1-2	CASSTEPRVPPGYTF	TGTGCCAGCAGTACCGAACCGAGGGTACCCCCTGGCTACACCTTC
NA	TRBV28	TRBD1	TRBJ1-1	CASSLRGSRGTEAFF	TGTGCCAGCAGTTTAAGGGGCTCCAGGGGGACTGAAGCTTTCTTT
NA	TRBV5-5	NA	TRBJ1-2	CASSLVGGEDTF	TGTGCCAGCAGCTTGGTGGGCGGGGAGGACACCTTC
NA	TRBV15	NA	TRBJ2-1	CATSRDLGLSYNEQFF	TGTGCCACCAGCAGAGATTTGGGACTCTCCTACAATGAGCAGTTCTTC
NA	TRBV5-1	TRBD2	TRBJ2-5	CASSLGRGGPETQYF	TGCGCCAGCAGCTTGGGTCGGGGAGGGCCAGAGACCCAGTACTTC
NA	TRBV14	TRBD1	TRBJ1-2	CASSADREYGYTF	TGTGCCAGCAGCGCGGACAGGGAATATGGCTACACCTTC
NA	TRBV29-1	NA	TRBJ1-2	CSVPAGGARGYTF	TGCAGCGTTCCAGCGGGGGGGGCTAGGGGCTACACCTTC
once	TRBV5-1	NA	TRBJ2-3	CASSLQTDTQYF	TGCGCCAGCAGCTTGCAAACAGATACGCAGTATTTT
once	TRBV13	NA	TRBJ1-2	CASSLGQGNYGYTF	TGTGCCAGCAGCTTAGGCCAGGGTAACTATGGCTACACCTTC
NA	TRBV7-6	NA	TRBJ1-1	CASSYTENTEAFF	TGTGCCAGCAGCTACACAGAGAACACTGAAGCTTTCTTT
NA	TRBV7-2	TRBD2	TRBJ2-7	CASSLLSGGLYEQYF	TGTGCCAGCAGCTTACTATCGGGGGGACTCTACGAGCAGTACTTC
NA	TRBV30	TRBD1	TRBJ2-1	CAFQTGNSPEQFF	TGTGCCTTCCAGACAGGGAATTCACCTGAGCAGTTCTTC
NA	TRBV18	NA	TRBJ2-5	CASSRDRQETQYF	TGTGCCAGCTCACGTGACAGGCAAGAGACCCAGTACTTC
once	TRBV28	NA	TRBJ1-5	CASSPTAYSNQPQHF	TGTGCCAGCAGTCCTACAGCTTATAGCAATCAGCCCCAGCATTTT
NA	TRBV30	TRBD1	TRBJ1-1	CAWTEGQTNTEAFF	TGTGCCTGGACAGAGGGACAGACTAACACTGAAGCTTTCTTT
NA	TRBV6-5	TRBD1	TRBJ1-2	CASRVGTENYGYTF	TGTGCCAGCAGGGTGGGGACAGAGAACTATGGCTACACCTTC
NA	TRBV29-1	TRBD2	TRBJ2-3	CSVDGSGGALADTQYF	TGCAGCGTTGACGGGAGCGGGGGGGCCCTCGCAGATACGCAGTATTTT
NA	TRBV2	TRBD1	TRBJ1-5	CASRGTDQPQHF	TGTGCCAGCAGGGGGACAGATCAGCCCCAGCATTTT
NA	TRBV5-1	NA	TRBJ1-3	CASSLNSAGGNTIYF	TGCGCCAGCAGCTTGAACTCCGCAGGGGGAAACACCATATATTTT
NA	TRBV9	NA	TRBJ1-6	CASSVAMNSPLHF	TGTGCCAGCAGCGTAGCTATGAATTCACCCCTCCACTTT
NA	TRBV7-6	NA	TRBJ2-3	CASSPRERDTQYF	TGTGCCAGCAGCCCTAGGGAGAGAGATACGCAGTATTTT
NA	TRBV10-3	TRBD2	TRBJ2-2	CAISVSHIAGGPSGELFF	TGTGCCATCAGTGTTTCCCATATAGCGGGGGGGCCATCCGGGGAGCTGTTTTTT
NA	TRBV30	NA	TRBJ1-5	CAWSVAPLLGSPTQPQHF	TGTGCCTGGAGTGTAGCCCCCCTACTGGGCAGCCCTACTCAGCCCCAGCATTTT
NA	TRBV19	TRBD2	TRBJ2-1	CASSIDAGVYNEQFF	TGTGCCAGTAGTATAGACGCGGGGGTGTATAATGAGCAGTTCTTC
NA	TRBV5-1	TRBD1	TRBJ2-2	CASSFGTGEIPGELFF	TGCGCCAGCAGCTTTGGGACAGGGGAAATTCCCGGGGAGCTGTTTTTT
NA	TRBV5-1	TRBD2	TRBJ2-1	CASSLEASGGNEQFF	TGCGCCAGCAGCTTGGAGGCTAGCGGGGGGAATGAGCAGTTCTTC
NA	TRBV5-6	TRBD1	TRBJ2-7	CASRATGQSYEQYF	TGTGCCAGCAGGGCCACGGGACAGTCCTACGAGCAGTACTTC
NA	TRBV27	TRBD1	TRBJ2-7	CASSLSQGAPSYEQYF	TGTGCCAGCAGTTTATCGCAGGGGGCGCCTAGCTACGAGCAGTACTTC
NA	TRBV5-1	NA	TRBJ2-3	CASSLSVGGQDTQYF	TGCGCCAGCAGCTTGTCAGTCGGGGGGCAAGATACGCAGTATTTT
NA	TRBV18	NA	TRBJ1-1	CASSPQRINTEAFF	TGTGCCAGCTCACCACAGAGGATTAACACTGAAGCTTTCTTT
NA	TRBV5-6	NA	TRBJ2-7	CASAEKGFTYEQYF	TGTGCCAGCGCTGAGAAGGGGTTCACCTACGAGCAGTACTTC
NA	TRBV2	NA	TRBJ1-2	CASRPGHGWLEGYTF	TGTGCCAGCAGACCGGGACATGGGTGGTTAGAGGGCTACACCTTC
once	TRBV24-1	TRBD1	TRBJ2-1	CATSPRDRVYNEQFF	TGTGCCACCAGCCCCCGGGACAGGGTCTACAATGAGCAGTTCTTC
NA	TRBV18	NA	TRBJ1-1	CASSAGRWTEAFF	TGTGCCAGCTCAGCCGGTCGGTGGACTGAAGCTTTCTTT
NA	TRBV6-2/TRBV6-3	NA	TRBJ1-2	CASSYGWEALYSGYTF	TGTGCCAGCAGTTACGGTTGGGAGGCCCTTTATTCCGGCTACACCTTC
once	TRBV5-6	TRBD1	TRBJ2-2	CASSFRRWTGANTGELFF	TGTGCCAGCAGCTTCCGTAGGTGGACAGGGGCTAACACCGGGGAGCTGTTTTTT
NA	TRBV28	NA	TRBJ1-2	CASRSKSEGYTF	TGTGCCAGCAGATCCAAGTCAGAAGGCTACACCTTC
NA	TRBV4-1	TRBD1	TRBJ1-2	CASSRDRASTYGYTF	TGCGCCAGCAGCCGAGACAGGGCTTCTACCTATGGCTACACCTTC
NA	TRBV24-1	NA	TRBJ1-1	CATSEPRDTEAFF	TGTGCCACCAGTGAACCCAGGGATACTGAAGCTTTCTTT